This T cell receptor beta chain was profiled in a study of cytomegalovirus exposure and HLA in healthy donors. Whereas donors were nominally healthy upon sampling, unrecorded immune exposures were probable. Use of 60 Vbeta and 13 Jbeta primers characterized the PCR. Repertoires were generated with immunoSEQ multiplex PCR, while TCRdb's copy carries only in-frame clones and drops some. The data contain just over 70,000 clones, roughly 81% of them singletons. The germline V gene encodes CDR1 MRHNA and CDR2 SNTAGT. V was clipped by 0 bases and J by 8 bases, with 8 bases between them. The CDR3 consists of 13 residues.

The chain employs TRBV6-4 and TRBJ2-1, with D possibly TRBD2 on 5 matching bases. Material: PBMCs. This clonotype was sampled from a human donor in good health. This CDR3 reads CASSDSERDEQFF. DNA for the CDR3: TGTGCCAGCAGTGACTCTGAGAGGGATGAGCAGTTCTTC.